These T cell receptor beta chains were read from a single sample in a study of control samples from healthy donors and cancer patients. The method was immunoSEQ multiplex PCR; TCRdb's version includes in-frame clones alone and lacks a portion of them. The sample consists of 150,000 or so clones, 93% of them appearing once. Sequences were obtained from blood. Every receptor here comes from a man aged 18 to 29 in good health. Each CDR3 is given with its conserved first and last residue.

J: TRBJ2-4; V: TRBV7-9; CDR3: CASSLGQGILELAKNIQYF
J: TRBJ2-7; V: TRBV20-1; CDR3: CSARRAYEQYF
J: TRBJ2-3; V: TRBV27; CDR3: CASWAVTDTQYF
J: TRBJ1-2; V: TRBV30; CDR3: CAWSESEGGRGAPTNYGYTF
J: TRBJ2-7; V: TRBV7-9; CDR3: CASSPAAGPYEQYF
J: TRBJ1-1; V: TRBV6-5; CDR3: CASSRQGWNTEAFF
J: TRBJ1-6; V: TRBV5-6; CDR3: CASSLVVTDRPLHF
J: TRBJ2-7; V: TRBV5-1; CDR3: CASSLFNLDEQYF
J: TRBJ2-5; V: TRBV27; CDR3: CASSFGDPPQETQYF
J: TRBJ2-2; V: TRBV12-3/TRBV12-4; CDR3: CASGGETGELFF
J: TRBJ2-7; V: TRBV27; CDR3: CASSLSGPMTYEQYF
J: TRBJ1-5; V: TRBV19; CDR3: CASSQRQGGYQPQHF
J: TRBJ1-5; V: TRBV7-2; CDR3: CASSLWDNQPQHF
J: TRBJ2-7; V: TRBV7-2; CDR3: CASSLTADGSSYEQYF
J: TRBJ1-1; V: TRBV19; CDR3: CAGEGQEAFF
J: TRBJ2-3; V: TRBV16; CDR3: CASSNYRGDTQYF
J: TRBJ1-4; V: TRBV29-1; CDR3: CSAGRGTGGYEKLFF